This TCR beta chain was sequenced for a study of shared clonotypes between healthy human individuals. This CDR3 spans 14 amino acids. TCRdb's table, derived via immunoSEQ multiplex PCR, lists solely in-frame clones and lacks some. Found here are more than 2 million clones, 85% to 95% of them singletons; the top ten hold roughly 1.1%. CD45RO negativity and positive selection for CCR7 defined naive CD8 cells, a population that excluded terminally differentiated effector memory CD45RA+ cells. V and J are TRBV21-1 and TRBJ2-3; no check of the table's D call, TRBD2, against the DNA was made. TRBV21-1 corresponds to a pseudogene. This clonotype was sampled from a man between 18 and 35 years old in good health. Sequencing input: naive CD8+ T cells sorted from blood. Here the CDR3 reads CASSKGAPGLAAYF. As DNA, the CDR3 is TGTGCCAGCAGCAAGGGGGCCCCGGGACTAGCAGCGTATTTT.